The next 8 T cell receptor beta chains were all read from a single sample in a study of T-cell reconstitution after alpha-beta-depleted transplantation in children. Unique molecular identifiers were used in preparing the TCRbeta library. TCRdb independently ran MiXCR on the PCR reads; one entry per CDR3 protein. The table shows about 980,000 distinct CDR3 sequences, with roughly 31% occurring only once. Sample: PBMCs, mostly from graft donor cells, taken 360 days after TCRalphabeta/CD19-depleted stem cell transplant. These receptor sequences come from a boy under two years old who had a stem cell transplant for SCID, so the T cells may come from the graft donor.

This clonotype was seen a handful of times. This rearrangement joins TRBV7-9 to TRBJ2-5, with D possibly matching TRBD2 (5 bases). Germline loops: CDR1 SEHNR, CDR2 FQNEAQ (reference sequence). V was clipped by 10 bases and J by 4 bases, with 10 bases between them. CDR3 size: 11 residues. CDR3 DNA: TGTGCCACCGAGGAGGCAGAGACCCAGTACTTC. Its translation is CATEEAETQYF.

This clonotype was counted once. V is TRBV20-1 and J is TRBJ2-7; D is possibly TRBD2 (5 bases). Germline V lookup: CDR1 DFQATT, CDR2 SNEGSKA (reference sequence). Trimming cost V 6 bases and J 7 bases, with 16 bases left between them. The CDR3 contains 12 residues. The CDR3 spells CSADISPGEQYF. CDR3 DNA sequence: TGCAGTGCCGACATATCTCCGGGAGAGCAGTACTTC.

This clonotype was seen a few times. The chain employs TRBV6-6 and TRBJ1-2, with a possible D match to TRBD1 (6 bases). The CDR3 extends over 12 amino acids. Trimming took off 6 bases at V and 5 bases at J, with 10 bases between the two ends. Germline V gene data show CDR1 as MNHNY and CDR2 as SVGAGI (reference sequence). The CDR3 here is CASRSGAYGYTF. In nucleotides, the CDR3 is TGTGCCAGCAGATCGGGGGCATATGGCTACACCTTC.

This clonotype showed up just a few times. J is TRBJ2-5 and V is TRBV5-1, with 8 nucleotides matching TRBD2. J gave up 2 bases and V 0 bases, and 6 bases lay outside the gene matches. Germline V gene data show CDR1 as SGHRS and CDR2 as YFSETQ. This CDR3 has 16 residues. The DNA for the CDR3 is TGCGCCAGCAGCTTGGTCAGCGGGGGCCTACAAGAGACCCAGTACTTC. Encoded protein: CASSLVSGGLQETQYF. Drawing the rest from reference TRBV5-1 and TRBJ2-5, the complete variable domain is KAGVTQTPRYLIKTRGQQVTLSCSPISGHRSVSWYQQTPGQGLQFLFEYFSETQRNKGNFPGRFSGRQFSNSRSEMNVSTLELGDSALYLCASSLVSGGLQETQYFGPGTRLLVL.

V gene TRBV30 combines with J gene TRBJ2-3, with D tentatively TRBD1 (6 bases). The V gene lost 0 bases and the J gene lost 1 base, with 8 bases spanning the gap. The CDR3 totals 14 residues. Germline CDR1 GTSNPN, CDR2 SVGIG (reference sequence). CDR3 loop: CAWSVWGRTDTQYF. The CDR3 nucleotides read TGTGCCTGGAGTGTCTGGGGGCGCACAGATACGCAGTATTTT.

Points on this clonotype: Without the conserved terminal phenylalanine or tryptophan, this CDR3 likely stems from a read error. The CDR3 sequence is CASSLGSGREETQYL. The CDR3 nucleotides are TGCGCCAGCAGCTTGGGGTCAGGGAGAGAGGAGACCCAGTACTTG. The J gene is TRBJ2-5, the V gene TRBV5-1; tentatively, D is TRBD1 or TRBD2 (5 bases each). V was pared by 0 bases and J by 5 bases, with 14 bases between. In germline, CDR1 is SGHRS, CDR2 YFSETQ. The CDR3 runs to 15 residues.

V and J are TRBV4-1 and TRBJ2-7; 10 bases map to TRBD2. Trimming at V came to 0 bases and at J to 3 bases, leaving 8 bases not matched to a gene. This CDR3 contains 17 residues. Per germline, CDR1 MGHRA and CDR2 YSYEKL. The chain's CDR3 is CASSQDSFSGGSYEQYF. The CDR3 DNA reads TGCGCCAGCAGCCAAGATAGTTTTAGCGGGGGGAGCTACGAGCAGTACTTC.

The CDR3 loop reads CSARAGGADTQYF. CDR3 nucleotides: TGCAGTGCTCGAGCGGGGGGAGCAGATACGCAGTATTTT. The J gene is TRBJ2-3, the V gene TRBV20-1; 9 bases are a match to TRBD2. Germline-derived CDR1 and CDR2 are DFQATT and SNEGSKA (reference sequence). V lost 5 bases and J lost 4; bases outside the gene matches: 4. The CDR3 loop spans 13 amino acids.